This is a list of T cell receptor beta chains from one sample in a study of ipilimumab plus nivolumab after autologous stem cell transplantation. Profiling relied on immunoSEQ multiplex PCR, and the TCRdb table lists in-frame clones only, not all of them. The sample has about 22,000 clones; just under 75% are singletons. The source material was PBMCs, sampled in a trial of ipilimumab plus nivolumab as post-transplant consolidation. The receptor source for this set is a male donor with diffuse large B-cell lymphoma. CDR3s include the opening cysteine and the closing phenylalanine or tryptophan. A D gene is named only where the DNA matches it firmly. Clone sizes are given selectively: once, few, many, or a class where the clone is expanded.

D gene	clone size	V gene	J gene	CDR3 DNA	CDR3 protein
.	.	TRBV25-1	TRBJ1-3	TGTGCCAGCAGTGATCCCATGAGCTCTGGAAACACCATATATTTT	CASSDPMSSGNTIYF
.	.	TRBV15	TRBJ2-7	TGTGCCACCAGCCCCGATGGCTACGAGCAGTACTTC	CATSPDGYEQYF
.	few	TRBV6-1	TRBJ1-1	TGTGCCAGCAGTGAAAGCAGGGCTTACACTGAAGCTTTCTTT	CASSESRAYTEAFF
TRBD1	.	TRBV5-4	TRBJ2-2	TGTGCCAGCAGGGAGGACAGGGGCACCGGGGAGCTGTTTTTT	CASREDRGTGELFF
.	.	TRBV12-5	TRBJ1-1	TGTGCTAGTGGTTTGGTTAGGGCTACTGAAGCTTTCTTT	CASGLVRATEAFF
.	.	TRBV6-1	TRBJ1-5	TGTGCCAGCAGTGAGCATCTGGGTAGCAATCAGCCCCAGCATTTT	CASSEHLGSNQPQHF
TRBD1	.	TRBV10-3	TRBJ1-1	TGTGCCATCAGCAGGACAGGGGACACTGAAGCTTTCTTT	CAISRTGDTEAFF
.	.	TRBV4-1	TRBJ2-2	TGCGCCAGCAGCCAATCGGTGGGGACCGGGGAGCTGTTTTTT	CASSQSVGTGELFF
.	.	TRBV5-1	TRBJ2-2	TGCGCCAGCAGCTTGGTGAGCGACACCGGGGAGCTGTTTTTT	CASSLVSDTGELFF
.	.	TRBV27	TRBJ1-2	TGTGCCAGCAGTTTATCAAGACAGAGTGGCTACACCTTC	CASSLSRQSGYTF
.	.	TRBV11-2	TRBJ2-7	TGTGCCAGCAGCTTCGCCCCTTTCGGAGGAGAGCAGTACTTC	CASSFAPFGGEQYF
TRBD2	.	TRBV7-9	TRBJ2-1	TGTGCCAGCAGCTTAGCGCTAGCGGGGGCCTACAATGAGCAGTTCTTC	CASSLALAGAYNEQFF
TRBD2	.	TRBV5-1	TRBJ2-1	TGCGCCAGCAGCACCTACCCCCCGGGACTAGCGGGAGATCTCGGAAGGGAGCAGTTCTTC	CASSTYPPGLAGDLGREQFF
.	.	TRBV5-1	TRBJ2-6	TGCGCCAGCAGCGGCGCCCCAGGGAATGGGGCCAACGTCCTGACTTTC	CASSGAPGNGANVLTF
.	.	TRBV9	TRBJ1-2	TGTGCCAGCAGCCCGACCGGGAACTATGGCTACACCTTC	CASSPTGNYGYTF
.	few	TRBV21-1	TRBJ2-1	TGTGCCAGCAGCAAAGCGCTTAGAGGTTTTTCCGACAATGAGCAGTTCTTC	CASSKALRGFSDNEQFF
.	.	TRBV5-1	TRBJ2-1	TGCGCCAGCAGTCAGGAGGATGAGCAGTTCTTC	CASSQEDEQFF
TRBD1	.	TRBV9	TRBJ2-7	TGTGCCAGCAGCGTCACAGGGGGCAGCTACGAGCAGTACTTC	CASSVTGGSYEQYF
.	few	TRBV6-1	TRBJ2-7	TGTGCCAGCAGTGGGGGAGCGGGTCCCTTCTACGAGCAGTACTTC	CASSGGAGPFYEQYF
.	.	TRBV30	TRBJ2-7	TGTGCCTGGAGTGATGGGGGCTCCTACGAGCAGTACTTC	CAWSDGGSYEQYF
TRBD2	.	TRBV7-9	TRBJ2-1	TGTGTCCAGCGGGGGTTAAATGAGCAGTTCTTC	CVQRGLNEQFF
TRBD1	.	TRBV5-4	TRBJ2-4	TGTGCCAGCAGCTCGGGACAGGGCGGGAGGTACTTC	CASSSGQGGRYF
.	.	TRBV7-6	TRBJ2-3	TGTGCCAGCAGCTTTACGGGCCGTTCGCAGTATTTT	CASSFTGRSQYF
.	few	TRBV6-5	TRBJ2-1	TGTGCGGTTCTAGCGAACAATGAGCAGTTCTTC	CAVLANNEQFF
.	.	TRBV7-8	TRBJ2-7	TGTGCCAGCAGCCTTGGCTTCGCCTACGAGCAGTACTTC	CASSLGFAYEQYF
.	.	TRBV30	TRBJ2-3	TGTGCCTGGAGTGTACGAGGACGCACAGATACGCAGTATTTT	CAWSVRGRTDTQYF
TRBD2	.	TRBV2	TRBJ2-3	TGTGCCAGCAGTGTAGGGGCCAGCGGGGGTAATACAGATACGCAGTATTTT	CASSVGASGGNTDTQYF
.	few	TRBV5-5	TRBJ1-6	TGTGCCAGCAGCATAGTCGATTATAATTCACCCCTCCACTTT	CASSIVDYNSPLHF
TRBD1	.	TRBV10-3	TRBJ1-3	TGTGCCATCAGTGCGTCAGGGGGCCGAAACACCATATATTTT	CAISASGGRNTIYF
.	many	TRBV5-1	TRBJ1-2	TGCGCCAGCAGCTTTGCAGGGTCTCAAGGCTACACCTTC	CASSFAGSQGYTF
.	.	TRBV11-3	TRBJ1-2	TGTGCCAGCAGCTTACCAGGGCGTTCTGGCTACACCTTC	CASSLPGRSGYTF
.	few	TRBV7-9	TRBJ1-2	TGTGCCAGCAACATCCGGGACGGCAACTATGGCTACACCTTC	CASNIRDGNYGYTF
TRBD2	.	TRBV27	TRBJ2-2	TGTGCCAGCAGTCCGTTAGCGGGAGGGCCTTTGGCCGGGGAGCTGTTTTTT	CASSPLAGGPLAGELFF
.	many	TRBV7-3	TRBJ2-7	TGTGCCAGCAGCTTAAATCCCGGGGCCCCCCGGGAGCAGTACTTC	CASSLNPGAPREQYF
.	.	TRBV6-1	TRBJ2-7	TGTGCCAGCACCTCGGGGTACGAGCAGTACTTC	CASTSGYEQYF
.	few	TRBV18	TRBJ1-3	TGTGCCAGCTCACCCGGGCCCGCCTCAAACACCATATATTTT	CASSPGPASNTIYF
TRBD1	.	TRBV5-1	TRBJ1-5	TGCGCCAGCAGTTTACAGGGGAATGACCAGCCCCAGCATTTT	CASSLQGNDQPQHF
.	few	TRBV5-8	TRBJ2-7	TGTGCCAGCAGCCTTTTAACAGGGAGCGAGCAGTACTTC	CASSLLTGSEQYF
.	.	TRBV30	TRBJ2-5	TGTGCCTGGCTCCTCCCCGGGGAGAGGGGTCTTCGGGCCAACTTC	CAWLLPGERGLRANF
.	.	TRBV18	TRBJ1-2	TGTGCCAGCTCACCACGAGACAGCGGCTACACCTTC	CASSPRDSGYTF
TRBD2	few	TRBV5-1	TRBJ2-5	TGCGCCAGCGGCGGGGGGGGCCAAGAGACCCAGTACTTC	CASGGGGQETQYF